This T cell receptor (beta chain) appears in the sequencing data of a study of blood T cells in healthy people across ages. Findings of the study overall: PBMC samples, being unsorted, prevented any conclusive comparison of naive and antigen-experienced cells. Getting older went along with TCR beta diversity per million T cells dropping roughly linearly. Percentage of naive T cells showed a strong correlation with TCR beta diversity.

There are a few counts of this clonotype. The antigen is undetermined. This CDR3 spans 15 amino acids. Germline V gene data show CDR1 as DFQATT and CDR2 as SNEGSKA (reference sequence). The V end lost 4 bases, the J end lost 2 bases, and 18 bases lay between the germline ends. Each donor's blood draw was ten milliliters of peripheral blood. A J-beta primer mix and a sample-barcoded 5' primer were used in a second PCR of roughly 7 to 12 cycles. TCRdb processed the 5' RACE reads anew with MiXCR; each CDR3 protein has one entry. The table has around 2 million distinct CDR3 sequences, about two fifths seen once.

The clonotype originates from a human donor in good health. Sequenced: blood. The chain employs TRBV20-1 and TRBJ2-7; a weak D match, TRBD1 (6 bases). CDR3 amino acids: CSATSTSWGPYEQYF. The CDR3 bases are TGCAGTGCTACTTCTACTTCCTGGGGGCCCTACGAGCAGTACTTC.